These T cell receptor beta chains were read from a single sample in a study of blood T cell repertoires in COVID-19. The table came from immunoSEQ multiplex PCR; TCRdb's copy has only in-frame clones and leaves some out. This table has 60,000 to 95,000 clones, about 91% appearing once. Sequences were obtained from peripheral blood. These receptors were taken from a woman aged 50 to 60 with acute or convalescent COVID-19. The CDR3 runs from the conserved cysteine through the conserved F or W. The D gene is left open where the match is weak. A row's size may be missing; if present it is once, few, many or a size class.

>TRBJ1-1|-|-|TRBV6-6
TGTGCCAGCAGTTTCACACTGAGGACAGAGCCTGAAGCTTTCTTT
CASSFTLRTEPEAFF
>TRBJ1-4|TRBD1|-|TRBV27
TGTGCCAGCAAGGGGCCGACAGGGCCTGAAAAACTGTTTTTT
CASKGPTGPEKLFF
>TRBJ2-7|TRBD1|-|TRBV28
TGTGCCAGCAGTTTCAGGGGGTGGACCTACGAGCAGTACTTC
CASSFRGWTYEQYF
>TRBJ1-5|TRBD1|once|TRBV30
TGTGCCTGGAGTGCAGGGGGTGATCAGCCCCAGCATTTT
CAWSAGGDQPQHF
>TRBJ1-1|TRBD1|-|TRBV28
TGTGCCAGCAGAACCGGGACAGGGGCTTCGAACACTGAAGCTTTCTTT
CASRTGTGASNTEAFF
>TRBJ2-1|-|-|TRBV2
TGTGCCAGCAGCGCCACTAGAATCTTGAACAATGAGCAGTTCTTC
CASSATRILNNEQFF
>TRBJ1-1|TRBD1|few|TRBV9
TGTGCCAGCAGCCCATCCTGGACAGGAGGGGCTTTCTTT
CASSPSWTGGAFF
>TRBJ1-1|-|-|TRBV6-5
TGTGCCAGCAGTAACCCGGGACAACTTGTACATGAAGCTTTCTTT
CASSNPGQLVHEAFF
>TRBJ1-2|-|-|TRBV28
TGTGCCAGCAGTTTAGGGAACAGGGTCGGCTACACCTTC
CASSLGNRVGYTF
>TRBJ1-1|TRBD1|once|TRBV5-6
TGTGCCAGCAGCCCGGGTTGGACAGGCTTCGGTGAAGCTTTCTTT
CASSPGWTGFGEAFF
>TRBJ2-7|-|-|TRBV2
TGTGCCAGCAGTGAAGGCCAAGGGGCCTCCTACGAGCAGTACTTC
CASSEGQGASYEQYF
>TRBJ1-3|TRBD1|-|TRBV4-1
TGCGCCAGCAGCCCTGGGTGGGACAGCTCTGGAAACACCATATATTTT
CASSPGWDSSGNTIYF
>TRBJ2-2|-|-|TRBV9
TGTGCCAGCAGCACCTTGGGGGGGCCGAACACCGGGGAGCTGTTTTTT
CASSTLGGPNTGELFF
>TRBJ1-2|-|-|TRBV5-5
TGTGCCAGCAGCGCCAGGGAATCAACCTTC
CASSARESTF
>TRBJ2-1|-|-|TRBV24-1
TGTGCCACCAGTGATTCTTCAGATCGAGAGCAGTTCTTC
CATSDSSDREQFF
>TRBJ2-7|TRBD2|-|TRBV13
TGTGCCAGCAGCCAGCTTTCGGGAGGGACCTACGAGCAGTACTTC
CASSQLSGGTYEQYF
>TRBJ2-5|-|once|TRBV28
TGTGCCAGCAGTGGCAGGTCGTGGGAGACCCAGTACTTC
CASSGRSWETQYF
>TRBJ2-2|TRBD1|-|TRBV18
TGTGCCAGCTCACCACCCAGGACAGGGTCTACCGGGGAGCTGTTTTTT
CASSPPRTGSTGELFF
>TRBJ1-1|-|-|TRBV5-5
TGTGCCAGCACCACGGTCGATGCTGAAGCTTTCTTT
CASTTVDAEAFF
>TRBJ2-1|-|-|TRBV11-3
TGTGCCAGCAGCTTAGAATCCTCTCAGGGTGAGCAGTTCTTC
CASSLESSQGEQFF
>TRBJ2-7|TRBD2|-|TRBV3-1/TRBV3-2
TGTGCCAGCAGCATGGGAGGGGAGCAGTACTTC
CASSMGGEQYF
>TRBJ2-3|TRBD2|-|TRBV30
TGTGCCTGGAGTCCTTTTCTAGCGGGGGGCACAGATACGCAGTATTTT
CAWSPFLAGGTDTQYF
>TRBJ1-1|-|-|TRBV10-3
TGTGCCATCAGTGAATGGTCGAGGGGGAATATGAACACTGAAGCTTTCTTT
CAISEWSRGNMNTEAFF
>TRBJ1-3|-|-|TRBV7-2
TGTGCCAGCAGCTTAAGCGTCGAGAACGGCCGCTCTGGAAACACCATATATTTT
CASSLSVENGRSGNTIYF
>TRBJ1-2|-|-|TRBV5-6
TGTGCCAGCAGCCACACAGGGAACTATGGCTACACCTTC
CASSHTGNYGYTF
>TRBJ1-1|-|-|TRBV18
TGTGCCAGCTCACCACGGATAGCGCACACTGAAGCTTTCTTT
CASSPRIAHTEAFF
>TRBJ2-3|-|-|TRBV6-1
TGTGCCAGCAGTGAAAACAGGGCTAACACAGATACGCAGTATTTT
CASSENRANTDTQYF
>TRBJ2-3|-|-|TRBV24-1
TGTGCCACCAGTGATGCGGCTAGCACAGATACGCAGTATTTT
CATSDAASTDTQYF
>TRBJ2-1|TRBD2|once|TRBV6-5
TGTGCCAGCAGCTTTACTAGCGGGCTATACAATGAGCAGTTCTTC
CASSFTSGLYNEQFF
>TRBJ1-6|-|-|TRBV7-2
TGTGCCAGCAGCCCCGCAACAGGGATACGTTCACCCCTCCACTTT
CASSPATGIRSPLHF
>TRBJ1-2|TRBD1|-|TRBV7-8
TGTGCCAGCAGCTTATTAGCAGGGGGCTCGAGTAACTATGGCTACACCTTC
CASSLLAGGSSNYGYTF
>TRBJ2-3|-|-|TRBV6-1
TGTGCCAGCAGTGAGATAACTAGCCGGCTCCCTACTACTCCCACAGATACGCAGTATTTT
CASSEITSRLPTTPTDTQYF
>TRBJ2-7|-|-|TRBV27
TGTGCCAGCAGTTTAAGCCTGCGCTACGAGCAGTACTTC
CASSLSLRYEQYF
>TRBJ2-7|TRBD1|-|TRBV6-5
TGTGCCAGCAGACTGAACAGGGGGCCGTACGAGCAGTACTTC
CASRLNRGPYEQYF
>TRBJ1-2|TRBD1|-|TRBV5-1
TGCGCCAGCAGCTTGGCGGGGACAGGGGATGGCTACACCTTC
CASSLAGTGDGYTF
>TRBJ2-7|TRBD2|once|TRBV27
TGTGCCAGCAGTTTTCTGGGAGTGGCTAGCGGGAGAAACGAGCAGTACTTC
CASSFLGVASGRNEQYF
>TRBJ1-2|TRBD1|-|TRBV18
TGTGCCAGCTCACCCGGGACAGGAGCTAACTATGGCTACACCTTC
CASSPGTGANYGYTF
>TRBJ2-3|TRBD1|once|TRBV19
TGTGCCAGTAGTAGTAAGGACAGGGGGATACTGAGTGAAGATACGCAGTATTTT
CASSSKDRGILSEDTQYF
>TRBJ2-2|TRBD1|-|TRBV6-5
TGTGCCAGCAGTAAACGACAGGGTTCCGGGGAGCTGTTTTTT
CASSKRQGSGELFF
>TRBJ1-1|-|-|TRBV29-1
TGCAGCGTTGAAACGGGACACTCGAACACTGAAGCTTTCTTT
CSVETGHSNTEAFF
>TRBJ1-2|-|-|TRBV27
TGTGCCAGCAGAAACCTCCCGGCCGTAGCAAATGGCTACACCTTC
CASRNLPAVANGYTF
>TRBJ2-1|-|-|TRBV30
TGTGCCGGGAACTTCTGGAGCTCCTACAATGAGCAGTTCTTC
CAGNFWSSYNEQFF
>TRBJ2-7|-|-|TRBV13
TGTGCCAGCAGCCCTGGGACTCGTACGCAGGAGCAGTACTTC
CASSPGTRTQEQYF
>TRBJ2-3|TRBD2|-|TRBV18
TGTGCCAGCTCACCTGGGACTAGCCCCGCAGATACGCAGTATTTT
CASSPGTSPADTQYF
>TRBJ1-4|-|-|TRBV5-4
TGTGCCAGCAGCTCAAGGGGCGCGGGGAATGAAAAACTGTTTTTT
CASSSRGAGNEKLFF
>TRBJ1-1|TRBD1|-|TRBV5-1
TGCGCCAGCAGCTGGAGACAGGGGCCGAACACTGAAGCTTTCTTT
CASSWRQGPNTEAFF
>TRBJ2-3|TRBD2|few|TRBV11-2
TGTGCCAGCAGCTCCAGCGGGGGGGCGGGAGATACGCAGTATTTT
CASSSSGGAGDTQYF
>TRBJ1-2|-|-|TRBV12-3/TRBV12-4
TGTGCCAGCAGTTTGCGAGTAGAGGATGGCTACACCTTC
CASSLRVEDGYTF
>TRBJ1-4|TRBD1|-|TRBV7-2
TGTGCCAGCAGCTTATCCCACAGGGGAGGAGAAAAACTGTTTTTT
CASSLSHRGGEKLFF
>TRBJ1-5|TRBD1|-|TRBV19
TGTGCCAGTAGTCTCGCGACAGGGGCAGAGGGGAATCAGCCCCAGCATTTT
CASSLATGAEGNQPQHF
>TRBJ1-2|TRBD1|few|TRBV19
TGTGCCAGTATTAAAATCCCCCTGACAGGGGGCGATGGCTACACCTTC
CASIKIPLTGGDGYTF
>TRBJ2-7|-|-|TRBV18
TGTGCCAGCTCACCAAGTGCGAGGTCCTTCGGCTACGAGCAGTACTTC
CASSPSARSFGYEQYF
>TRBJ1-5|-|-|TRBV19
TGTGCCAGTAGTATAAGTGGCAGAAATAGCAATCAGCCCCAGCATTTT
CASSISGRNSNQPQHF
>TRBJ2-5|TRBD2|-|TRBV7-3
TGTGCCAGCAGCTTTGGACTAGCGGGAGTTGGGGAGACCCAGTACTTC
CASSFGLAGVGETQYF
>TRBJ1-2|-|-|TRBV12-3/TRBV12-4
TGTGCCAGCAGTTTATCCGCTAACTATGGCTACACCTTC
CASSLSANYGYTF
>TRBJ2-1|-|few|TRBV5-5
TGTGCCAGCAGCTTTACAGGAGAGGAGCAGTTCTTC
CASSFTGEEQFF
>TRBJ2-1|TRBD2|-|TRBV7-2
TGTGCCAGCAGCTTAGCGGTGGGGCGGGAGCCCAACAATGAGCAGTTCTTC
CASSLAVGREPNNEQFF